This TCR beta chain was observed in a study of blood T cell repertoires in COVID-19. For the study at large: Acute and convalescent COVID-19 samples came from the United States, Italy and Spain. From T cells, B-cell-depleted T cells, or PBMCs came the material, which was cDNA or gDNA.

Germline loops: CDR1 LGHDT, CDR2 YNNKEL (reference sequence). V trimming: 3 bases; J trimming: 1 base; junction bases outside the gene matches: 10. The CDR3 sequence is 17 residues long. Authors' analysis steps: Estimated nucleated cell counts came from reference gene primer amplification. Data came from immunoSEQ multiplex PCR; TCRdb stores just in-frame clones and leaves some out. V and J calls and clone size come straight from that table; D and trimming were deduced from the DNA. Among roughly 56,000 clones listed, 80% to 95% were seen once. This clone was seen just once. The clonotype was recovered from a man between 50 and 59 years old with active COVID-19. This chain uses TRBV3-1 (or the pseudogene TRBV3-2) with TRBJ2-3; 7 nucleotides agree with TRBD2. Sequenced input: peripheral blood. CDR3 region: CASSQPGSGARTDTQYF. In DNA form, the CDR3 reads TGTGCCAGCAGCCAGCCCGGGAGCGGGGCTCGCACAGATACGCAGTATTTT.